What follows describes a single TCR beta chain. What it binds is not known. The template used for profiling TCR beta VDJ and CDR3 was genomic DNA. TCRdb used MiXCR to reprocess the reads, holding one entry per CDR3 protein. This table has 200,000 to 250,000 distinct CDR3 sequences, 47% appearing once. The data were taken from a study of CD8+CD57+ T cells in acquired aplastic anemia. General study results and limits: Common to patients and controls were roughly 30 CD8+ CDR3 sequences.

Sequencing involved patients with CD8+CD57+ cell expansion previously shown by flow cytometry. Severe acquired aplastic anemia was present in all patients. The CDR3 contains 16 residues. The trim removed 1 base at V and 4 bases at J, leaving 4 bases unmatched. Looked up from germline, CDR1 is SGHAT and CDR2 is FQNNGV. The sequence came from a human donor with aplastic anemia. The sequenced sample consisted of sorted CD4+, CD8+, or CD8+CD57+ T cells (not recorded which) from PBMCs. V usage is TRBV11-2 and J usage is TRBJ2-1, with 10 bases matching TRBD2. The CDR3: CASSLAQLAGYNEQFF. The CDR3 coding sequence is TGTGCCAGCAGCTTAGCCCAACTAGCGGGGTACAATGAGCAGTTCTTC.